These 22 T cell receptor beta chains came from one sample sequenced in a study of beta chain features in type 1 diabetes. The entirety of the isolated RNA underwent reverse transcription, so expressed TCRB transcripts were sequenced. Some clones are missing from TCRdb's copy, which holds only in-frame ones; the method was immunoSEQ multiplex PCR. Here the sample spans fewer than 350,000 clones, around 19% being singletons. The material sequenced was naive CD4+ T cells from blood. These receptors were taken from a woman in her late teens or twenties in good health.

V and J are TRBV2 and TRBJ1-2, with 8 nucleotides matching TRBD1. V dropped 6 bases and J dropped 4; count of bases not matched to a gene: 4. CDR1 SNHLY and CDR2 FYNNEI come from the germline V gene. This CDR3 has 13 residues. The CDR3 protein is CASRGTGSYGYTF. CDR3 DNA sequence: TGTGCCAGCAGGGGGACAGGAAGCTATGGCTACACCTTC.

V and J are TRBV9 and TRBJ2-7; 9 positions match TRBD1. The CDR3 extends over 15 amino acids. V trimming: 4 bases; J trimming: 4 bases; junction bases outside the gene matches: 9. Germline lookup yields CDR1 SGDLS and CDR2 YYNGEE. In DNA, the CDR3 is TGTGCCAGCAGCCTTGGGACAGGGAGTGGGTACGAGCAGTACTTC. It yields the protein CASSLGTGSGYEQYF.

The V gene is TRBV29-1, the J gene TRBJ2-3; possible D gene TRBD2, 6 bases. Germline-derived CDR1 and CDR2 are SQVTM and ANQGSEA. The CDR3 length is 16 residues. V lost 3 bases and J lost 2, with 18 bases in between. This CDR3 reads CSVEAAGSSYTDTQYF. As DNA, the CDR3 is TGCAGCGTTGAGGCCGCGGGGTCATCCTACACAGATACGCAGTATTTT.

The chain joins TRBV19 to TRBJ2-3; 14 bases are a match to TRBD2. This CDR3 contains 16 residues. The V gene end was trimmed by 3 bases and the J gene end by 5 bases; junction bases not matched to a gene: 4. CDR1 and CDR2 from the germline V gene are LNHDA and SQIVND (reference sequence). CDR3 sequence: CASSIRLAGGQDTQYF. The DNA for the CDR3 is TGTGCCAGTAGTATCCGACTAGCGGGAGGGCAAGATACGCAGTATTTT. The full variable domain, completed using reference TRBV19 and TRBJ2-3, is DGGITQSPKYLFRKEGQNVTLSCEQNLNHDAMYWYRQDPGQGLRLIYYSQIVNDFQKGDIAEGYSVSREKKESFPLTVTSAQKNPTAFYLCASSIRLAGGQDTQYFGPGTRLTVL.

The chain is built from TRBV14 and TRBJ1-6; 8 nucleotides align to TRBD1. The junction had 6 bases not matched to a gene; V was cut back by 2 bases and J by 9 bases. Germline loops: CDR1 SGHDN, CDR2 FVKESK. The CDR3 consists of 15 residues. The CDR3 is CASSQYDRGISPLHF. CDR3 coding DNA: TGTGCCAGCAGCCAATATGACAGGGGTATTTCACCCCTCCACTTT.

The rearrangement links TRBV5-1 to TRBJ2-3; 11 bases align to TRBD2. The CDR3 covers 15 residues. The ends lost 3 bases at V and 4 bases at J; junction bases unmatched: 4. Germline V gives CDR1 SGHRS, CDR2 YFSETQ. In nucleotides, the CDR3 is TGCGCCAGCAGCTCCGGGACTAGCGGATCAGATACGCAGTATTTT. Translating gives CASSSGTSGSDTQYF. Based on the CDR3 plus reference TRBV5-1 and TRBJ2-3, the full variable domain is KAGVTQTPRYLIKTRGQQVTLSCSPISGHRSVSWYQQTPGQGLQFLFEYFSETQRNKGNFPGRFSGRQFSNSRSEMNVSTLELGDSALYLCASSSGTSGSDTQYFGPGTRLTVL.

V usage is TRBV30 and J usage is TRBJ2-7, with a tentative D call TRBD1 (6 bases). The CDR3 contains 13 residues. V lost 5 bases to trimming and J lost 5 bases, with 16 bases between them. Germline V gene lookup returns CDR1 GTSNPN and CDR2 SVGIG (reference sequence). As DNA, the CDR3 is TGTGCCTGGCAGGCCAGGGGAATCAACGAGCAGTACTTC. This gives the protein CAWQARGINEQYF.

The chain joins TRBV6-5 to TRBJ2-7; TRBD2 matches at 8 bases. The CDR3 has 13 residues. V was pared by 7 bases and J by 5 bases, with 7 bases of the junction left unmatched. Looked up from germline, CDR1 is MNHEY and CDR2 is SVGAGI. The CDR3 loop reads CASKAGGRDEQYF. The CDR3 bases are TGTGCCAGCAAGGCGGGAGGCCGCGACGAGCAGTACTTC.

The V gene is TRBV5-1, the J gene TRBJ2-3; 8 nucleotides align to TRBD1. Looked up from germline, CDR1 is SGHRS and CDR2 is YFSETQ. J gave up 5 bases and V 8 bases, and 7 bases lay outside the gene matches. This CDR3 spans 13 amino acids. The CDR3 region is CASRTGPEDTQYF. The CDR3 coding sequence is TGCGCCAGTCGGACAGGGCCCGAAGATACGCAGTATTTT. The variable domain in full, completed from reference TRBV5-1 and TRBJ2-3, reads KAGVTQTPRYLIKTRGQQVTLSCSPISGHRSVSWYQQTPGQGLQFLFEYFSETQRNKGNFPGRFSGRQFSNSRSEMNVSTLELGDSALYLCASRTGPEDTQYFGPGTRLTVL.

There are a few counts of this clone. The V gene is TRBV2, the J gene TRBJ1-1, with TRBD1 matching 9 bases. The CDR3 loop spans 13 amino acids. Germline values: CDR1 SNHLY, CDR2 FYNNEI. Germline trimming cut 7 bases from V and 5 bases from J; bases unmatched to any gene: 5. Here the CDR3 reads CASTTGGWTEAFF. Written as DNA, the CDR3 is TGTGCCAGCACCACAGGGGGCTGGACTGAAGCTTTCTTT.

The V call is TRBV5-1, the J call TRBJ2-7; 9 bases are a match to TRBD1. The germline gives CDR1 SGHRS, CDR2 YFSETQ. The CDR3 spans 16 residues. V lost 2 bases to trimming and J lost 2 bases; unmatched junction nucleotides: 8. The CDR3 nucleotides are TGCGCCAGCAGCTTAACAACAGGGGGCGCAGCCTACGAGCAGTACTTC. This gives the protein CASSLTTGGAAYEQYF.

This sequence joins TRBV4-1 and TRBJ2-7; 8 positions match TRBD2. Germline values: CDR1 MGHRA, CDR2 YSYEKL. CDR3 size: 15 residues. Trimming cost V 5 bases and J 6 bases; bases outside gene matches: 12. The chain's CDR3 is CASSSPGTRVIEQYF. The DNA of the CDR3 is TGCGCCAGCAGCTCTCCCGGGACTAGAGTTATCGAGCAGTACTTC.

This clone has just a few counts. The V and J genes are TRBV6-6 and TRBJ1-1; D might be TRBD1 (5 bases). From germline, CDR1 is MNHNY and CDR2 SVGAGI (reference sequence). V gave up 7 bases and J gave up 5 bases, with 17 bases separating them. This CDR3 is built from 14 residues. In DNA form, the CDR3 reads TGTGCCAGCACCCCCGGAGGGGTAGGGACTGAAGCTTTCTTT. This encodes CASTPGGVGTEAFF.

About this clone itself: Within the sample, other DNA sequences also encode this same CDR3. The chain is built from TRBV5-1 and TRBJ2-6; no clear D gene. With 4 bases removed from V and 0 bases from J, the gap between germline ends came to 8 bases. Germline lookup yields CDR1 SGHRS and CDR2 YFSETQ. The CDR3 sequence is 15 residues long. CDR3 in DNA: TGCGCCAGCAGCCCAGGAAACTCTGGGGCCAACGTCCTGACTTTC. Amino acid sequence: CASSPGNSGANVLTF.

The rearrangement joins TRBV5-1 to TRBJ2-7, with 7 bases fitting TRBD1. This CDR3 contains 15 residues. Germline V gives CDR1 SGHRS, CDR2 YFSETQ. The trim removed 4 bases at V and 2 bases at J, leaving 9 bases unmatched. CDR3 sequence (DNA): TGCGCCAGCAGCCCAACCGGGACAGTCACCTACGAGCAGTACTTC. Its translation is CASSPTGTVTYEQYF.

This chain links TRBV19 with TRBJ2-1, with no clear D. The CDR3 extends over 9 amino acids. Germline V gives CDR1 LNHDA, CDR2 SQIVND (reference sequence). V lost 11 bases and J 5 bases, leaving 4 bases between the germline ends. CDR3 protein: CAGNNEQFF. For the CDR3, the DNA is TGTGCCGGCAACAATGAGCAGTTCTTC.

This clone has only a few counts. This rearrangement joins TRBV7-8 to TRBJ2-1; TRBD2 agrees at 10 bases. The trim removed 2 bases at V and 6 bases at J, leaving 4 bases unmatched. Germline assignment: CDR1 SGHVS and CDR2 FQNEAQ. CDR3 length equals 15 residues. DNA of the CDR3: TGTGCCAGCAGCTTACTAGCGGGGGACCTCAATGAGCAGTTCTTC. Amino acids: CASSLLAGDLNEQFF.

This clone was picked up a small number of times. This chain connects TRBV25-1 to TRBJ2-7; 9 bases fit TRBD1. V shed 3 bases and J 2 bases; nucleotides not matched to a gene: 8. CDR1 is MGHDK and CDR2 is SYGVNS in the germline V gene. The CDR3 runs 16 residues. The DNA of the CDR3 is TGTGCCAGCAGTGATCCCGGGACAGGGCTTACCTACGAGCAGTACTTC. Translation: CASSDPGTGLTYEQYF.

This clone was detected a few times. The rearrangement uses TRBV4-3 and TRBJ1-1; D gene ambiguous. The V gene lost 0 bases and the J gene lost 10 bases, with 21 bases spanning the gap. Germline-derived CDR1 and CDR2 are LGHNA and YSLEER. There are 16 residues in the CDR3. The CDR3 sequence is CASSQDITLGYIGAFF. The CDR3 coding sequence is TGCGCCAGCAGCCAAGATATCACTCTAGGCTACATAGGAGCTTTCTTT.

The chain combines TRBV7-2 with TRBJ2-1; TRBD1 is a possible D gene (6 bases). CDR3 size: 16 residues. V shed 5 bases and J shed 2 bases, with 16 bases lying between them. CDR1 and CDR2 from the germline V gene are SGHTA and FQGNSA. The CDR3 nucleotides are TGTGCCAGCAGCCCCGTAGGACAGTCCCCCTACAATGAGCAGTTCTTC. The encoded protein is CASSPVGQSPYNEQFF.

This clone was counted only a few times. Other DNA sequences within the sample encode an identical CDR3. V and J are TRBV11-3 and TRBJ2-3, with TRBD2 matching over 7 bases. There are 15 residues in the CDR3. Losses at the gene ends were 1 base for V and 0 bases for J; bases not matched to a gene: 1. In germline, CDR1 is SGHNT, CDR2 YENEEA. DNA of the CDR3: TGTGCCAGCAGCTTAGGACTAGCTAGCACAGATACGCAGTATTTT. Protein product: CASSLGLASTDTQYF.

This clone was detected only a few times. The chain combines TRBV19 with TRBJ2-5; D is unclear. V shed 7 bases and J shed 5 bases, with 8 bases lying between them. Germline CDR1 and CDR2: LNHDA and SQIVND (reference sequence). CDR3 size: 11 residues. The CDR3: CASTSAETQYF. CDR3 sequence (DNA): TGTGCCAGTACCTCCGCGGAGACCCAGTACTTC.